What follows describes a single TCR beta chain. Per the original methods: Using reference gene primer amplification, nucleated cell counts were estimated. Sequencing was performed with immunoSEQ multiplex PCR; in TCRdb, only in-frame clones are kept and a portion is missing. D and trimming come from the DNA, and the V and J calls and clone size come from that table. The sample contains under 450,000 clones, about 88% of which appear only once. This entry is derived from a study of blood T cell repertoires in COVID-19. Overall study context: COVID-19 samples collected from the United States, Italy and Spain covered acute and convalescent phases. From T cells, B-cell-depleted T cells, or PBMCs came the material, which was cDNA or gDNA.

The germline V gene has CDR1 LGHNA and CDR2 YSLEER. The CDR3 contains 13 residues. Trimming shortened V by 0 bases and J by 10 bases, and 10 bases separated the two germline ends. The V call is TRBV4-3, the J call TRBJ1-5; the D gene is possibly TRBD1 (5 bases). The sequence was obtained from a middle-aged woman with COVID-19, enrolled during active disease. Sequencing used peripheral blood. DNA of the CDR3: TGCGCCAGCAGCCAAGAAGTGGGGGGACCCCAGCATTTT. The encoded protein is CASSQEVGGPQHF.